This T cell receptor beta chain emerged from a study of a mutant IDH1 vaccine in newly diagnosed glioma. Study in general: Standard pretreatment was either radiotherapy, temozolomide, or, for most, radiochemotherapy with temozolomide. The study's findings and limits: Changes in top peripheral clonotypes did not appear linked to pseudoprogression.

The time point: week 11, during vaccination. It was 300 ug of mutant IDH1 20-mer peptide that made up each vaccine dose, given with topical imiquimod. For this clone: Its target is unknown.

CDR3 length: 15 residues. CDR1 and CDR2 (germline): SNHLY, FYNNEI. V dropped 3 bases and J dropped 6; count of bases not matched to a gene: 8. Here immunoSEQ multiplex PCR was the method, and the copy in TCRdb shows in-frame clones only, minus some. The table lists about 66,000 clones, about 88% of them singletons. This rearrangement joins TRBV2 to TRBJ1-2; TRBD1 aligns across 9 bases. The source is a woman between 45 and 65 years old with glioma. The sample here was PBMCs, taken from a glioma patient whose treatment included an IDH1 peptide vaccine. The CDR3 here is CASSETGTGSDGYTF. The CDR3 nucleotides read TGTGCCAGCAGTGAGACCGGGACAGGGTCCGATGGCTACACCTTC. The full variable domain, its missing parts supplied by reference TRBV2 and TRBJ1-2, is EPEVTQTPSHQVTQMGQEVILRCVPISNHLYFYWYRQILGQKVEFLVSFYNNEISEKSEIFDDQFSVERPDGSNFTLKIRSTKLEDSAMYFCASSETGTGSDGYTFGSGTRLTVV.